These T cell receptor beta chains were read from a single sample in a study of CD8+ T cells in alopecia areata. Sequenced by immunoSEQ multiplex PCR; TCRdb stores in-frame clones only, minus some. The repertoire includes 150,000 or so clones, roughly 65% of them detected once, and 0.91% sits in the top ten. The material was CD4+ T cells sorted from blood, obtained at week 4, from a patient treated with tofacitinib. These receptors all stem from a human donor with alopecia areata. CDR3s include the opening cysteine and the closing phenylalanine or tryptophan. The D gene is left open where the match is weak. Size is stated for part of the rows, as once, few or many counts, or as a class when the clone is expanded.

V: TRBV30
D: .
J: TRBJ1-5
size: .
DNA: TGTGCCTGGAGTGTAAGGGGACAGCCCCAGCATTTT
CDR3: CAWSVRGQPQHF

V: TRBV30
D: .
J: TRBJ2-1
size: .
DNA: TGTGCGCGGAGGGGGGGGCGGCCCCGGGATGAGCAGTTCTTC
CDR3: CARRGGRPRDEQFF

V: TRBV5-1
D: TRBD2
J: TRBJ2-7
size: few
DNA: TGCGCCAGCAGCTTGGAGGAGTTCCGGGGGGCCTACGAGCAGTACTTC
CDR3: CASSLEEFRGAYEQYF

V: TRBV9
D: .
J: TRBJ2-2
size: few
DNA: TGTGCCAGCAGCGACAAAGCGGGTCCGGGAACCGGGGAGCTGTTTTTT
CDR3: CASSDKAGPGTGELFF

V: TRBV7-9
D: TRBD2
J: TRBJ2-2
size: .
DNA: TGTGCCAGCAGCTCCCTAGCGGGGAGGAACACCGGGGAGCTGTTTTTT
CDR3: CASSSLAGRNTGELFF

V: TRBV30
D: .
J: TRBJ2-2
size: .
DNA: TGTGCCTGGAGAAAAAGAACGAACACCGGGGAGCTGTTTTTT
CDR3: CAWRKRTNTGELFF

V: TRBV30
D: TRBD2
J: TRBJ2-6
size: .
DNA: TGTGCCTGGATGGGAGGGTTCCCCTCTGGGGCCAACGTCCTGACTTTC
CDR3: CAWMGGFPSGANVLTF

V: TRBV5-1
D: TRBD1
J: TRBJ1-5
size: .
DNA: TGCGCCAGCAGCTTGGCAGGGGGCTCCAATCAGCCCCAGCATTTT
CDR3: CASSLAGGSNQPQHF

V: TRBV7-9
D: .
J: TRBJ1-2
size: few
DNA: TGTGCCAGCAGGTCGACAGCTAACTATGGCTACACCTTC
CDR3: CASRSTANYGYTF

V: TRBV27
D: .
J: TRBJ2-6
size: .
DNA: TGTGCCAGCAGATTAAAGGGGATCGGGTCTGGGGCCAACGTCCTGACTTTC
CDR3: CASRLKGIGSGANVLTF

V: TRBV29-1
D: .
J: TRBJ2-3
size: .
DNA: TGCAGCGTTGAAGATTTGGGAGCACGGGAGGATACGCAGTATTTT
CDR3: CSVEDLGAREDTQYF

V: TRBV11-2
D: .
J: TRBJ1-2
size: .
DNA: TGTGCCAGCAGCTCTATAAAAATAGCTAGGGAGTTGGTCTATGGCTACACCTTC
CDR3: CASSSIKIARELVYGYTF

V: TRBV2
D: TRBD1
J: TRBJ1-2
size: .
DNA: TGTGCCAGCAGTAGGGACAGGGGGGGCTATGGCTACACCTTC
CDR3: CASSRDRGGYGYTF

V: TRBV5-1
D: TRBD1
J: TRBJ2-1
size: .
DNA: TGCGCCAGCAGCTCCGGGACAGGGAACTACAATGAGCAGTTCTTC
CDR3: CASSSGTGNYNEQFF

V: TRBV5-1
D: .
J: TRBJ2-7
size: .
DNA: TGCGCCAGCAGCTCGGACCTCTCGGGGGAGCAGTACTTC
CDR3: CASSSDLSGEQYF

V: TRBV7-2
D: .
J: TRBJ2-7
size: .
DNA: TGTGCCAGCAGCTTTCAGGGCAACCCCTCCTACGAGCAGTACTTC
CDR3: CASSFQGNPSYEQYF